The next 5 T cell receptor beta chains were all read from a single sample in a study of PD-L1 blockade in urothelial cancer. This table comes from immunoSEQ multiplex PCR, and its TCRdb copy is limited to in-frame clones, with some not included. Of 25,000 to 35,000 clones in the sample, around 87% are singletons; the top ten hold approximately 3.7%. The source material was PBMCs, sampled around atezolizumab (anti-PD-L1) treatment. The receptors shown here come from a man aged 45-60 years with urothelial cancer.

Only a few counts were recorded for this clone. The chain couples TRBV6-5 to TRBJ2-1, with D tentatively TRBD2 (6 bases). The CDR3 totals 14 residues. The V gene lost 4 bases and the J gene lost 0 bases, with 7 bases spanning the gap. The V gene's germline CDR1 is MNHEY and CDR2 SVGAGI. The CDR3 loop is CASSWRVSYNEQFF. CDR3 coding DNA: TGTGCCAGCAGTTGGAGGGTCTCCTACAATGAGCAGTTCTTC.

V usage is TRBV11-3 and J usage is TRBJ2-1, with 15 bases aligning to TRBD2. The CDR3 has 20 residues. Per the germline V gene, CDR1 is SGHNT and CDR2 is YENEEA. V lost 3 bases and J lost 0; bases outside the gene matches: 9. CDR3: CASSLGTSGGRKSSYNEQFF. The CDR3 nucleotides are TGTGCCAGCAGCTTGGGGACTAGCGGGGGGCGAAAGAGCTCCTACAATGAGCAGTTCTTC.

For the CDR3, the DNA is TGTGCCAGCAGCTTAGGACTAGCGGGGGATCAAGAGACCCAGTACTTC. It specifies CASSLGLAGDQETQYF. The rearrangement uses TRBV7-9 and TRBJ2-5; 12 bases align to TRBD2. The ends lost 1 base at V and 2 bases at J; junction bases unmatched: 2. CDR3 length: 16 amino acids. Germline assignment: CDR1 SEHNR and CDR2 FQNEAQ (reference sequence).

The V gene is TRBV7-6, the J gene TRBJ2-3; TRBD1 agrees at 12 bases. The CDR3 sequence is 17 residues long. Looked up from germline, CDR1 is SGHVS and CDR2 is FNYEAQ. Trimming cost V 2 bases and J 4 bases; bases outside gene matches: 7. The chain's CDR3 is CASSLPGTGGRADTQYF. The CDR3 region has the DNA TGTGCCAGCAGCTTACCCGGGACAGGGGGCAGGGCAGATACGCAGTATTTT. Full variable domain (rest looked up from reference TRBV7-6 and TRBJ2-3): GAGVSQSPRYKVTKRGQDVALRCDPISGHVSLYWYRQALGQGPEFLTYFNYEAQQDKSGLPNDRFSAERPEGSISTLTIQRTEQRDSAMYRCASSLPGTGGRADTQYFGPGTRLTVL.

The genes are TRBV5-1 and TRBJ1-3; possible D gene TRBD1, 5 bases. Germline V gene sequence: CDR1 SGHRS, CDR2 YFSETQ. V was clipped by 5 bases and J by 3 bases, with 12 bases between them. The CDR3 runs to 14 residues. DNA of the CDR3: TGCGCCAGCAGTGGACGGGGGAATGGAAACACCATATATTTT. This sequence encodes CASSGRGNGNTIYF.